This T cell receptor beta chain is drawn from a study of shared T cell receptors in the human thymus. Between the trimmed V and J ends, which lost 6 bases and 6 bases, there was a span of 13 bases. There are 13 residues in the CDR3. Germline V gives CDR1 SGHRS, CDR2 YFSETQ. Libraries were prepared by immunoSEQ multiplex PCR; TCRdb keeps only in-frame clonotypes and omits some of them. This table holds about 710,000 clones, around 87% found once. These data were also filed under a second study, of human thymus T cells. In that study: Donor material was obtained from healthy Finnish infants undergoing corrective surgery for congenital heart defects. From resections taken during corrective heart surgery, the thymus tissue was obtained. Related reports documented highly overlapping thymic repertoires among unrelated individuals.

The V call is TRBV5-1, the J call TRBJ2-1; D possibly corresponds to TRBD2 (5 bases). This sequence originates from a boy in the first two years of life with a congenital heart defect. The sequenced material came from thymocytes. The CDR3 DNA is TGCGCCAGCACCCCGCGGAGGTGCAATGAGCAGTTCTTC. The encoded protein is CASTPRRCNEQFF.